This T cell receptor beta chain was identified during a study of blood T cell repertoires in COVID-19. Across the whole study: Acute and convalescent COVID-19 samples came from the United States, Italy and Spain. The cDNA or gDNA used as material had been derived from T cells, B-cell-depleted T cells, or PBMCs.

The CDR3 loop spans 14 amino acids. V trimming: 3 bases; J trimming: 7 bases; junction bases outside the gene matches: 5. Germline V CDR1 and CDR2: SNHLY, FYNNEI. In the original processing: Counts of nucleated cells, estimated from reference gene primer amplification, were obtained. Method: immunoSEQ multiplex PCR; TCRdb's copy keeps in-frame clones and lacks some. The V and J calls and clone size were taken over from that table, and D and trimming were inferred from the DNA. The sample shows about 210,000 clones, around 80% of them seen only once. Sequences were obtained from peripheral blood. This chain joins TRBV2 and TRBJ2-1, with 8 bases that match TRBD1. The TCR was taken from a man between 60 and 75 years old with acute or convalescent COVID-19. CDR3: CASSEARGRNEQFF. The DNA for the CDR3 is TGTGCCAGCAGTGAGGCCAGGGGGCGAAATGAGCAGTTCTTC.